This T cell receptor (beta chain) was captured in a study of beta chain features in type 1 diabetes. Study as a whole: Across all samples, some 110 million sorted cells were examined.

CDR3 size: 11 residues. V lost 8 bases and J lost 2, with 7 bases in between. Germline V gene data show CDR1 as ENHRY and CDR2 as SYGVKD. cDNA synthesis used the whole RNA isolate, giving expressed TCRB sequences. Only in-frame clones appear in the TCRdb table, and some are missing; sequencing was by immunoSEQ multiplex PCR. The data show more than 150,000 clones, with about 13% seen just once and about 0.58% held by the top ten. This clone was found a few times. This receptor was identified in a young woman in good health. Sequencing was carried out using central memory CD4+ T cells from blood. The chain employs TRBV10-3 and TRBJ2-7, with D uncertain. The CDR3 here is CAIAGAYEQYF. In DNA, the CDR3 is TGTGCCATCGCCGGAGCCTACGAGCAGTACTTC.